Shown below are 12 T cell receptor beta chains from a single sample sequenced in a study of preoperative IRX-2 immunotherapy in early breast cancer. Treatment denoted: preoperative locoregional IRX-2 cytokine immunotherapy. TCRdb's copy holds only in-frame clones and misses some; the assay was immunoSEQ multiplex PCR. The table includes about 6,600 clones, roughly four fifths detected once. The starting material was tumor tissue, obtained before IRX-2 immunotherapy. The source of these receptors is a human donor with breast cancer.

This chain connects TRBV15 to TRBJ2-3, with TRBD2 identical over 8 bases. J was trimmed by 0 bases and V by 0 bases; bases with no gene match: 5. The CDR3 loop spans 17 amino acids. Germline assignment: CDR1 LNHNV and CDR2 YYDKDF (reference sequence). CDR3 in amino acids: CATSRDLTSGSTDTQYF. The CDR3 coding sequence is TGTGCCACCAGCAGAGATCTTACTAGCGGTAGCACAGATACGCAGTATTTT.

Only a few counts were recorded for this clone. CDR3 amino acids: CASSEVRVANEKLFF. The DNA for the CDR3 is TGTGCCAGCAGTGAAGTGCGGGTGGCTAATGAAAAACTGTTTTTT. The V and J genes are TRBV6-1 and TRBJ1-4; the D is unclear. V was clipped by 1 base and J by 3 bases, with 9 bases between them. This CDR3 spans 15 amino acids. From germline, CDR1 is MNHNS and CDR2 SASEGT.

V and J are TRBV6-8 and TRBJ2-1; the D is unclear. Trimming removed 0 bases from V and 5 bases from J, with 8 bases in between. The CDR3 consists of 14 residues. Germline CDR1 and CDR2: MNHGY and SAAAGT. Here the CDR3 DNA reads TGTGCCAGCAGTTACTCGGTCAGGAACAATGAGCAGTTCTTC. This translates into CASSYSVRNNEQFF.

The J gene is TRBJ2-7, the V gene TRBV25-1; 8 bases line up with TRBD2. Germline-derived CDR1 and CDR2 are MGHDK and SYGVNS. V dropped 6 bases and J dropped 5; count of bases not matched to a gene: 6. CDR3 length: 13 residues. Written as DNA, the CDR3 is TGTGCCAGCAGCCGGGGGGGAAGCGACGAGCAGTACTTC. Its protein product is CASSRGGSDEQYF.

V is TRBV6-8 and J is TRBJ1-2; D is unclear. Germline V gene sequence: CDR1 MNHGY, CDR2 SAAAGT. This CDR3 region has 14 residues. Trimming left V 2 bases short and J 0 bases short, with 7 bases between. The CDR3 nucleotides read TGTGCCAGCAGTTACGGCCAGGCTAACTATGGCTACACCTTC. It codes for CASSYGQANYGYTF.

The chain is built from TRBV19 and TRBJ1-1, with D hard to call. The CDR3 sequence is 14 residues long. Germline V gives CDR1 LNHDA, CDR2 SQIVND (reference sequence). Trimming took off 3 bases at V and 4 bases at J, with 12 bases between the two ends. The CDR3 DNA reads TGTGCCAGTAGTATGCCAACCGCAGCCACTGAAGCTTTCTTT. Translation: CASSMPTAATEAFF.

This clone was picked up a small number of times. The CDR3 loop is CASRGIYREKYTEAFF. CDR3 nucleotides: TGTGCCAGCAGAGGTATTTACAGGGAGAAATACACTGAAGCTTTCTTT. The chain is built from TRBV9 and TRBJ1-1; a possible D gene is TRBD1 (6 bases). Per the germline V gene, CDR1 is SGDLS and CDR2 is YYNGEE. The CDR3 contains 16 residues. V was shortened by 5 bases and J by 3 bases, with 20 bases between the two germline ends.

J is TRBJ1-1 and V is TRBV18; D might be TRBD1 (5 bases). The germline gives CDR1 KGHSH, CDR2 LQKENI. V lost 2 bases to trimming and J lost 1 base, with 11 bases between them. This CDR3 is 15 amino acids long. Written as DNA, the CDR3 is TGTGCCAGCTCACCATGGTCGGGGGAGAACACTGAAGCTTTCTTT. As protein: CASSPWSGENTEAFF. Full variable domain (remainder filled in from reference TRBV18 and TRBJ1-1): NAGVMQNPRHLVRRRGQEARLRCSPMKGHSHVYWYRQLPEEGLKFMVYLQKENIIDESGMPKERFSAEFPKEGPSILRIQQVVRGDSAAYFCASSPWSGENTEAFFGQGTRLTVV.

The chain joins TRBV6-7 to TRBJ1-1; D unresolved. TRBV6-7 is an ORF for which the function is uncertain. Trimming left V 5 bases short and J 5 bases short, with 12 bases between. The CDR3 runs to 13 residues. CDR3 amino acids: CASSGFMGTEAFF. CDR3 DNA sequence: TGTGCCAGCAGTGGCTTTATGGGGACTGAAGCTTTCTTT.

This clone was counted only a few times. The chain links TRBV6-8 to TRBJ2-7; D gene unclear. V was shortened by 2 bases and J by 2 bases, with 10 bases between the two germline ends. CDR3 length: 14 residues. Germline CDR1 is MNHGY and CDR2 is SAAAGT. The DNA of the CDR3 is TGTGCCAGCAGTTACCGACCCAGTCCCTACGAGCAGTACTTC. This translates into CASSYRPSPYEQYF.

The CDR3 loop is CASSSRLAGGGEQFF. DNA for the CDR3: TGTGCCAGCAGCTCGAGACTAGCGGGGGGCGGTGAGCAGTTCTTC. The chain has TRBV7-5 and TRBJ2-1; the table's D call of TRBD2 was not tested on the DNA. TRBV7-5 corresponds to a pseudogene. This CDR3 region has 15 residues.

The chain has TRBV5-1 and TRBJ2-7; D is possibly TRBD1 (6 bases). This CDR3 is 14 amino acids long. Trimming took 4 bases from V and 2 from J, leaving 13 bases between them. The germline gives CDR1 SGHRS, CDR2 YFSETQ. The CDR3 DNA is TGCGCCAGCAGCCCCCTGACAGGCGCCTACGAGCAGTACTTC. Amino acid sequence: CASSPLTGAYEQYF.